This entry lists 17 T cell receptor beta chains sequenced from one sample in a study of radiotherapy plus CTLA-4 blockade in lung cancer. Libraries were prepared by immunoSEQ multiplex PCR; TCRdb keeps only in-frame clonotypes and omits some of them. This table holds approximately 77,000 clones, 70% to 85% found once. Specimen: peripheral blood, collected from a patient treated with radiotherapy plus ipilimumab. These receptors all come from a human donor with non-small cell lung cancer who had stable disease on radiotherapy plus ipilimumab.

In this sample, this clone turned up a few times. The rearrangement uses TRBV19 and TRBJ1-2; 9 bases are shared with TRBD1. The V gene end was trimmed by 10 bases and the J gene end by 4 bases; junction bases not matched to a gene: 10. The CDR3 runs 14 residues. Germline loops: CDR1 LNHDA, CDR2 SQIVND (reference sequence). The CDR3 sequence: CATSPGTGPYGYTF. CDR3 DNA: TGTGCCACCTCCCCCGGGACAGGGCCCTATGGCTACACCTTC.

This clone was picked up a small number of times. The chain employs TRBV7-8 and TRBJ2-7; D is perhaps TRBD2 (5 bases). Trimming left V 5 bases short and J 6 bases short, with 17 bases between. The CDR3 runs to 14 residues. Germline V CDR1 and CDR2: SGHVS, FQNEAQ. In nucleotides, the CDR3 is TGTGCCAGCAGCCCCGCCGAGGGTCGGGGCGAGCAGTACTTC. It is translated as CASSPAEGRGEQYF.

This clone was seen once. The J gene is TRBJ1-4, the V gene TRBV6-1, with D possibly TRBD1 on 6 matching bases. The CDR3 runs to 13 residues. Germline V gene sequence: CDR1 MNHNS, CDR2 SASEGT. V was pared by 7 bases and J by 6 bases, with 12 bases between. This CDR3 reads CASTRQVDEKLFF. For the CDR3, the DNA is TGTGCCAGCACTCGACAGGTTGATGAAAAACTGTTTTTT.

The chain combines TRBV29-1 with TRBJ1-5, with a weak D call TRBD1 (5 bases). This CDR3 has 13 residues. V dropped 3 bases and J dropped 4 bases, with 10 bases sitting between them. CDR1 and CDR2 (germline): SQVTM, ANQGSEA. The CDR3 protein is CSVDFGGNQPQHF. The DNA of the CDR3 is TGCAGCGTTGACTTTGGGGGGAATCAGCCCCAGCATTTT.

DNA of the CDR3: TGTGCCAGCATTGATAGCGGTTCCTACGAGCAGTACTTC. Residues: CASIDSGSYEQYF. The chain is built from TRBV28 and TRBJ2-7, with TRBD2 as a possible D gene (6 bases). CDR1 is MDHEN and CDR2 is SYDVKM in the germline V gene. The CDR3 runs to 13 residues. V was trimmed by 7 bases and J by 1 base, leaving 11 bases between them.

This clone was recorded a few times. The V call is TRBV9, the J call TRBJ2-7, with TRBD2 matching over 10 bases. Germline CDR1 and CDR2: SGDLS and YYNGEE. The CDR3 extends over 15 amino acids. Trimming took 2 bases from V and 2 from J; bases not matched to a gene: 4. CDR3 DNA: TGTGCCAGCAGCGTGGCAGCGGGAGGGCCCTACGAGCAGTACTTC. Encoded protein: CASSVAAGGPYEQYF. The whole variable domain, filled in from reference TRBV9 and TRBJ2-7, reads DSGVTQTPKHLITATGQRVTLRCSPRSGDLSVYWYQQSLDQGLQFLIQYYNGEERAKGNILERFSAQQFPDLHSELNLSSLELGDSALYFCASSVAAGGPYEQYFGPGTRLTVT.

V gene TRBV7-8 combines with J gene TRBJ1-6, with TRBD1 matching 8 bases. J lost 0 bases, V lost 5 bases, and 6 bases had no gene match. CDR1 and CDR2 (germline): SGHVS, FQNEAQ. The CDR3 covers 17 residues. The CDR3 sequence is CASSVTGGSSYNSPLHF. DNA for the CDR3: TGTGCCAGCAGCGTTACAGGGGGGAGCTCCTATAATTCACCCCTCCACTTT.

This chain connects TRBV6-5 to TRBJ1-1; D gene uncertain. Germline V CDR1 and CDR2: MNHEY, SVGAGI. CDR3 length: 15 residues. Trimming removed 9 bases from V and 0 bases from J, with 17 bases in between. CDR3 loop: CASGTYSLMNTEAFF. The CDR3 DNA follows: TGTGCCAGTGGTACTTACTCCCTTATGAACACTGAAGCTTTCTTT.

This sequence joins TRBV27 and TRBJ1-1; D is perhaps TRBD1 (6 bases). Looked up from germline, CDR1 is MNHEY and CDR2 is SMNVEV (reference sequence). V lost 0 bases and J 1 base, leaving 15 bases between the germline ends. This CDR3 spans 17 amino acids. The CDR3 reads CASSLSIGGSWNTEAFF. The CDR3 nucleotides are TGTGCCAGCAGTTTATCTATAGGGGGGTCTTGGAACACTGAAGCTTTCTTT.

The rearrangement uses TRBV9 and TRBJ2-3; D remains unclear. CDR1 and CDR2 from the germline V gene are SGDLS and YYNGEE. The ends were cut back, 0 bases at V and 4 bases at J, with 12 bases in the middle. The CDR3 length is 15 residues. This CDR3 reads CASSVAPTTADTQYF. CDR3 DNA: TGTGCCAGCAGCGTAGCCCCAACTACTGCAGATACGCAGTATTTT.

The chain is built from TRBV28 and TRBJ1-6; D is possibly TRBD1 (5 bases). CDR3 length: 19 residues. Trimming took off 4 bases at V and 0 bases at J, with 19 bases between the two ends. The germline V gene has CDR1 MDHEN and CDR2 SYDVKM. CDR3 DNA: TGTGCCAGCAGTTCTCTCGTGACAGTCAGCAGCTCCTATAATTCACCCCTCCACTTT. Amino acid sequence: CASSSLVTVSSSYNSPLHF.

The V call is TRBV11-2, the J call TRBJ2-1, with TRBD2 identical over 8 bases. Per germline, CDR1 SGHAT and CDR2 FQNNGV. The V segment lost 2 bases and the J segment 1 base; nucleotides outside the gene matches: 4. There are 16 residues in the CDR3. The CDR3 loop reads CASSLSRLASYNEQFF. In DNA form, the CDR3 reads TGTGCCAGCAGCTTATCGAGACTAGCGTCCTACAATGAGCAGTTCTTC.

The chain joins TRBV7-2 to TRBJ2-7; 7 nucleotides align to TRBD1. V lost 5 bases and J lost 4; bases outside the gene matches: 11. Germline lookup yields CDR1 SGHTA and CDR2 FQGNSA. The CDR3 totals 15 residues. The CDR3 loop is CASSRPGQPSYEQYF. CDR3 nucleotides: TGTGCCAGCAGCAGACCGGGACAGCCAAGTTACGAGCAGTACTTC.

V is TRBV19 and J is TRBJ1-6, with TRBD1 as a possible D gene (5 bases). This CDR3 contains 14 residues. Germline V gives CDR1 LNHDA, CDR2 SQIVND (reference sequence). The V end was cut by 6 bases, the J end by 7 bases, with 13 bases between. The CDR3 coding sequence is TGTGCCAGTAGATCGGACGCAGGGAATTCACCCCTCCACTTT. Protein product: CASRSDAGNSPLHF.

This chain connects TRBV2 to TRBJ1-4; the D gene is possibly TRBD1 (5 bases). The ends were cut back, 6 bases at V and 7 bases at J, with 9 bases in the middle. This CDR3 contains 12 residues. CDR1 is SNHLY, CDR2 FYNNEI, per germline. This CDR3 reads CASRVRVEKLFF. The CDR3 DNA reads TGTGCCAGCAGGGTCAGGGTTGAAAAACTGTTTTTT.

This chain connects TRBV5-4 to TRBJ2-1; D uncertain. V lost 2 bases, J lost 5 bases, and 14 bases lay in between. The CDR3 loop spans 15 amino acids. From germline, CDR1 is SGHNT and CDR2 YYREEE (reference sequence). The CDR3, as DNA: TGTGCCAGCAGCTTCCCCGCTCCGGCGGACAATGAGCAGTTCTTC. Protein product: CASSFPAPADNEQFF.

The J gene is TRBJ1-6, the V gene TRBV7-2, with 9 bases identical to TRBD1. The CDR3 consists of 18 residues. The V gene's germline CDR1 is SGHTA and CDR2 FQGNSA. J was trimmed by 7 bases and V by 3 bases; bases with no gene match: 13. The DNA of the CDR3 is TGTGCCAGCAGCTTGCGAACACCGGGACAGGGTAAAAATTCACCCCTCCACTTT. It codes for CASSLRTPGQGKNSPLHF.